The 8 T cell receptor beta chains below were found in one sample sequenced in a study of cytomegalovirus exposure and HLA in healthy donors. The PCR contained 60 Vbeta and 13 Jbeta primers. Data came from immunoSEQ multiplex PCR; TCRdb stores just in-frame clones and leaves some out. This table has approximately 72,000 clones, approximately 70% appearing once. The sequencing sample was made of PBMCs. These receptors were collected from a man aged 35 to 55 in good health and CMV-seropositive.

The J gene is TRBJ1-2, the V gene TRBV7-3; no clear D gene. CDR3 size: 15 residues. The germline V gene has CDR1 SGHTA and CDR2 FQGTGA. The ends were cut back, 6 bases at V and 0 bases at J, with 14 bases in the middle. CDR3 in amino acids: CASSPEPGSNYGYTF. The DNA of the CDR3 is TGTGCCAGCAGTCCAGAACCAGGATCTAACTATGGCTACACCTTC.

The rearrangement links TRBV5-4 to TRBJ2-7; D is unresolved. The germline V and J ends were trimmed by 3 bases and 1 base, with 5 bases remaining between them. The CDR3 has 12 amino acids. Germline values: CDR1 SGHNT, CDR2 YYREEE (reference sequence). The CDR3 region is CASSYESYEQYF. CDR3 nucleotide sequence: TGTGCCAGCAGCTACGAGTCCTACGAGCAGTACTTC.

The rearrangement joins TRBV14 to TRBJ1-1; 7 bases fit TRBD1. The CDR3 is 15 residues long. Germline V lookup: CDR1 SGHDN, CDR2 FVKESK. J gave up 3 bases and V 2 bases, and 6 bases lay outside the gene matches. CDR3 sequence (DNA): TGTGCCAGCAGCCAATGGTCGACAGGGTACACTGAAGCTTTCTTT. Its protein is CASSQWSTGYTEAFF.

This chain connects TRBV6-6 to TRBJ1-1; D perhaps matches TRBD1 (5 bases). The CDR3 runs 15 residues. Trimming stripped 5 bases from V and 5 bases from J, with 18 bases between. Germline CDR1 MNHNY, CDR2 SVGAGI (reference sequence). CDR3: CASSPFKGLYTEAFF. CDR3 coding DNA: TGTGCCAGCAGTCCATTCAAGGGGCTCTATACTGAAGCTTTCTTT.

Comments on this clone: The sample contains more than one DNA sequence encoding this CDR3. V usage is TRBV5-4 and J usage is TRBJ1-6, with a weak D call TRBD1 (6 bases). V lost 4 bases and J 9 bases, leaving 17 bases between the germline ends. The germline V gene has CDR1 SGHNT and CDR2 YYREEE (reference sequence). This CDR3 spans 15 amino acids. The CDR3 sequence is CASSGSTGFASPLHF. The CDR3 bases are TGTGCCAGCAGCGGTTCTACAGGGTTTGCTTCACCCCTCCACTTT.

With regard to this clone: The junction shows a germline mismatch at one end, possibly a read error. This sample includes further DNA sequences coding for the same CDR3. The gene calls are TRBV28 and TRBJ1-5; D ambiguous. Per the germline V gene, CDR1 is MDHEN and CDR2 is SYDVKM. This CDR3 has 16 residues. The CDR3 sequence: CASSFLPGRSNQPQHF. The DNA of the CDR3 is TGTGCTAGCAGTTTCTTGCCCGGCAGGTCCAATCAGCCCCAGCATTTT. The entire variable domain, with the rest obtained from reference TRBV28 and TRBJ1-5, is as follows: DVKVTQSSRYLVKRTGEKVFLECVQDMDHENMFWYRQDPGLGLRLIYFSYDVKMKEKGDIPEGYSVSREKKERFSLILESASTNQTSMYLCASSFLPGRSNQPQHFGDGTRLSIL.

This clone turned up a few times. This sequence joins TRBV30 and TRBJ1-5; TRBD1 agrees at 8 bases. This CDR3 comprises 14 residues. V shed 3 bases, J shed 5 bases, and the junction held 6 bases outside the gene matches. Germline V gene data show CDR1 as GTSNPN and CDR2 as SVGIG (reference sequence). CDR3 nucleotides: TGTGCCTGGAGCGGACAGGGAAACCATCAGCCCCAGCATTTT. Translated: CAWSGQGNHQPQHF.

The rearrangement uses TRBV6-5 and TRBJ2-1, with TRBD2 as a possible D gene (6 bases). Trimming shortened V by 5 bases and J by 7 bases, and 12 bases separated the two germline ends. CDR3 length equals 13 residues. Germline V lookup: CDR1 MNHEY, CDR2 SVGAGI. The CDR3: CASSRDGGNEQFF. The CDR3 DNA sequence: TGTGCCAGCAGTCGGGATGGAGGGAATGAGCAGTTCTTC.